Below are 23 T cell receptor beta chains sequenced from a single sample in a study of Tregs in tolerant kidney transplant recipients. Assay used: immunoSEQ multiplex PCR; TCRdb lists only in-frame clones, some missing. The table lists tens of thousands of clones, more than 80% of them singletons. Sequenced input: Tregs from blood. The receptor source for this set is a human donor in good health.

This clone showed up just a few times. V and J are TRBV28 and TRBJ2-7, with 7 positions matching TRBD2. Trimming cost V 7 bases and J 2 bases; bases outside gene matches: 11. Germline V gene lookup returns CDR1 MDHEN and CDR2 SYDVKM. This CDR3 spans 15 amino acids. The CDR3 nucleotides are TGTGCCAGCACCCCGCCGGGCGGGGGAACCTACGAGCAGTACTTC. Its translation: CASTPPGGGTYEQYF.

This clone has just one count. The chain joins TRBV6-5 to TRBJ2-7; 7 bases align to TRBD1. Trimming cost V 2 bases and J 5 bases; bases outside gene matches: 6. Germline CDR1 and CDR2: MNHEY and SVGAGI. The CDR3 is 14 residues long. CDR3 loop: CASSYLGGINEQYF. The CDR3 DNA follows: TGTGCCAGCAGTTACCTAGGGGGCATCAACGAGCAGTACTTC.

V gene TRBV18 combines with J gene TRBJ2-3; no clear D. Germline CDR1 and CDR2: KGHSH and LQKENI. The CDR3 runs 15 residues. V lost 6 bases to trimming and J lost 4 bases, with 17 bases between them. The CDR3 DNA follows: TGTGCCAGCTCTCAACCACGGCCAGCCCCAGATACGCAGTATTTT. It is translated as CASSQPRPAPDTQYF.

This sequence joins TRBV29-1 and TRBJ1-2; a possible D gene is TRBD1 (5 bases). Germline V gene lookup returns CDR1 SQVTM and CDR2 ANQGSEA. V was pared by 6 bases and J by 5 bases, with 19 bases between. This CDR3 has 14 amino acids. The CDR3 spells CSVLRGGFAYGYTF. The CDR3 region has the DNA TGCAGCGTACTACGGGGGGGATTCGCTTATGGCTACACCTTC.

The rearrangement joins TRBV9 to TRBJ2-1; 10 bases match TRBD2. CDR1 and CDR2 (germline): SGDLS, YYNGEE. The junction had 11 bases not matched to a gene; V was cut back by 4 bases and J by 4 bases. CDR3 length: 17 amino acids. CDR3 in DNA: TGTGCCAGCAGCCCCCACTGGACTAGCGGAGAATACAATGAGCAGTTCTTC. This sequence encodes CASSPHWTSGEYNEQFF.

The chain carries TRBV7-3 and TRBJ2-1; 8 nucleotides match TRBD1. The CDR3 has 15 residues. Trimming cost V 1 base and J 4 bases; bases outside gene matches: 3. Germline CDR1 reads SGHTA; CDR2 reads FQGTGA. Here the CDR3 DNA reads TGTGCCAGCAGCTTAAACAGGGGGGTGTACAATGAGCAGTTCTTC. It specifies CASSLNRGVYNEQFF.

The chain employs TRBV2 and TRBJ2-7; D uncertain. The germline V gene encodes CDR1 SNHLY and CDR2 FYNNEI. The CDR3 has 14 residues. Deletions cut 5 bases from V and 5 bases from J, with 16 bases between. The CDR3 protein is CASSRFEDQNEQYF. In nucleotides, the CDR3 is TGTGCCAGCAGTCGGTTCGAGGACCAGAACGAGCAGTACTTC.

In DNA form, the CDR3 reads TGCGCCAGCAGCTTGGCGTCGGAAGAGACCCAGTACTTC. Its translation: CASSLASEETQYF. The chain recombines TRBV5-1 with TRBJ2-5; D remains ambiguous. This CDR3 region has 13 residues. Per germline, CDR1 SGHRS and CDR2 YFSETQ. V gave up 0 bases and J gave up 3 bases, with 6 bases separating them.

CDR3 in DNA: TGTGCCAGCAGCTTAGAGAGCGGGGGGGCGTGGAATGAGCAGTTCTTC. Its protein is CASSLESGGAWNEQFF. The chain links TRBV7-9 to TRBJ2-1; 10 bases align to TRBD2. Germline V gives CDR1 SEHNR, CDR2 FQNEAQ (reference sequence). The ends lost 1 base at V and 7 bases at J; junction bases unmatched: 7. This CDR3 is built from 16 residues. Based on the CDR3 plus reference TRBV7-9 and TRBJ2-1, the full variable domain is DTGVSQNPRHKITKRGQNVTFRCDPISEHNRLYWYRQTLGQGPEFLTYFQNEAQLEKSRLLSDRFSAERPKGSFSTLEIQRTEQGDSAMYLCASSLESGGAWNEQFFGPGTRLTVL.

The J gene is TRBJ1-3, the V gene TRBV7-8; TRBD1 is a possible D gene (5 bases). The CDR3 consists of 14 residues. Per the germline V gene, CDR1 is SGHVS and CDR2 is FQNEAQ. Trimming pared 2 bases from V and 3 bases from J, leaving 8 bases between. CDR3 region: CASSLSGLGNTIYF. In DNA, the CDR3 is TGTGCCAGCAGCTTATCAGGGCTTGGAAACACCATATATTTT.

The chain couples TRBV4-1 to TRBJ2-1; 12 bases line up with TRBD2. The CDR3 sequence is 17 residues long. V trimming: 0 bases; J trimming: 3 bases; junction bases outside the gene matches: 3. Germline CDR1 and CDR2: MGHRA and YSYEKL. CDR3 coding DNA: TGCGCCAGCAGCCAAGATCAGACTAGCGGGGGCTACAATGAGCAGTTCTTC. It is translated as CASSQDQTSGGYNEQFF.

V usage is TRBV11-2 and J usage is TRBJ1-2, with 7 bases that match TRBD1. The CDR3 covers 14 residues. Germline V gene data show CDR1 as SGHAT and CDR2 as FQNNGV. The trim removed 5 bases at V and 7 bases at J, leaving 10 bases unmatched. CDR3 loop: CASSKQKGAGGYTF. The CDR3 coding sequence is TGTGCCAGCAGCAAACAGAAGGGGGCAGGTGGCTACACCTTC.

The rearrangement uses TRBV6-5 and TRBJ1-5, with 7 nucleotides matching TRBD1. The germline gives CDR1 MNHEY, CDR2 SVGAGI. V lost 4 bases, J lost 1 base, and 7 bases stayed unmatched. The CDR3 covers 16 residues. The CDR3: CASSFLSGGSNQPQHF. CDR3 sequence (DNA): TGTGCCAGCAGTTTTCTGTCAGGGGGGAGCAATCAGCCCCAGCATTTT.

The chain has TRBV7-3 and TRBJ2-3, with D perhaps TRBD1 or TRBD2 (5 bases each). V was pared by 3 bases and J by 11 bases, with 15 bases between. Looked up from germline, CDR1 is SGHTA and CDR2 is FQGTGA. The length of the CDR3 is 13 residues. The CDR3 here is CASSFTGPSLQYF. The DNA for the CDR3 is TGTGCCAGCAGCTTTACGGGGCCTTCGCTGCAGTATTTT.

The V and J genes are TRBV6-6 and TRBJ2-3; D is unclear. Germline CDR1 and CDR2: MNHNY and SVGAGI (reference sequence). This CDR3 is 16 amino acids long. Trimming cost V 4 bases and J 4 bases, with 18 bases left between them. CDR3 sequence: CASSSALRVQPDTQYF. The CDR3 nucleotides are TGTGCCAGCAGTTCCGCCCTGAGAGTCCAACCAGATACGCAGTATTTT.

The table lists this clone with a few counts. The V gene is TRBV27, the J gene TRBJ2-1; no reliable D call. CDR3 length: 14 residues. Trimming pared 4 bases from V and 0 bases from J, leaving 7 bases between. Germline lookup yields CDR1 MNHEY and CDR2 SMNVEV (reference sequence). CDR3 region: CASSSLYSYNEQFF. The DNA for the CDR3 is TGTGCCAGCAGTTCGCTTTACTCCTACAATGAGCAGTTCTTC.

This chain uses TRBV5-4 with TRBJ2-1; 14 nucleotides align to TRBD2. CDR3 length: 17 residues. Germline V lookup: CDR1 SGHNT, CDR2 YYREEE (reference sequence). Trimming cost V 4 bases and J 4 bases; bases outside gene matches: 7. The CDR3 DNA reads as TGTGCCAGCAGCATTGGGACTAGCGGGAGTCAGTACAATGAGCAGTTCTTC. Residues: CASSIGTSGSQYNEQFF.

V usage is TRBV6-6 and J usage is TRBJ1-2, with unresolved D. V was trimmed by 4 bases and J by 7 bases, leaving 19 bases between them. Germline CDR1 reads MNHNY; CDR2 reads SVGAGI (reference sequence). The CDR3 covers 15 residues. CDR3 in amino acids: CASSSIIQTQTGYTF. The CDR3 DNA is TGTGCCAGCAGTTCCATAATCCAGACACAGACTGGCTACACCTTC.

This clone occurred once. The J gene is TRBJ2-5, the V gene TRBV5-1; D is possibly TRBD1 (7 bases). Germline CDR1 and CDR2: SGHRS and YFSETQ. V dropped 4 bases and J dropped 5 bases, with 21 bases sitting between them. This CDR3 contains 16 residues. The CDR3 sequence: CASSPGGHRGGETQYF. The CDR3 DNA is TGCGCCAGCAGCCCCGGGGGACACAGGGGCGGGGAGACCCAGTACTTC.

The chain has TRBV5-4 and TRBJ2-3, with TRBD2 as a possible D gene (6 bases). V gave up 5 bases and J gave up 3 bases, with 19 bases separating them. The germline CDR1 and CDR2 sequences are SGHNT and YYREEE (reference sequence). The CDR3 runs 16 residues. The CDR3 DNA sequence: TGTGCCAGCAGGGCTTGGGAGGAGTGGGGAACAGATACGCAGTATTTT. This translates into CASRAWEEWGTDTQYF.

In DNA, the CDR3 is TGTGCCAGCAGTTTTAGGGGGCACACTGAAGCTTTCTTT. As protein: CASSFRGHTEAFF. V gene TRBV27 combines with J gene TRBJ1-1; the match to TRBD1 covers 7 bases. Looked up from germline, CDR1 is MNHEY and CDR2 is SMNVEV (reference sequence). The junction had 1 base not matched to a gene; V was cut back by 3 bases and J by 3 bases. This CDR3 has 13 residues.

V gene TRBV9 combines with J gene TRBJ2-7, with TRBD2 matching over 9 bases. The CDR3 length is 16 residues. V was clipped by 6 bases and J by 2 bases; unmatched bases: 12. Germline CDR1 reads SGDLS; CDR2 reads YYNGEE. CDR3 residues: CASTPLGSGGTYEQYF. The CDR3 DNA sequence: TGTGCCAGCACCCCTCTCGGCAGCGGGGGGACCTACGAGCAGTACTTC.

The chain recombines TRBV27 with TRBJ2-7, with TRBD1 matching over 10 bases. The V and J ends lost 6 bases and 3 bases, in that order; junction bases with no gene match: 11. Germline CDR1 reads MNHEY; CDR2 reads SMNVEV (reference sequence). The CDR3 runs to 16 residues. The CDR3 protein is CASRRPGQGSNYEQYF. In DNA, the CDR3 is TGTGCCAGCAGACGCCCGGGACAGGGGTCTAACTACGAGCAGTACTTC.